Listed below are T cell receptor beta chains from one sample, sequenced in a study of CD8+ T cells in alopecia areata. Here immunoSEQ multiplex PCR was the method, and the copy in TCRdb shows in-frame clones only, minus some. The table lists 150,000 or so clones, about 50% of them singletons, with about 17% in the top ten. Sequenced material: CD8+ T cells sorted from blood, taken at week 0. These receptors came from a human donor with alopecia areata. Each CDR3 is given with its conserved first and last residue. The order of the fields is J gene, V gene, D gene, clone size, CDR3 DNA, CDR3 protein. D genes are given only for firm matches. Only part of the rows carry a size: once, few, many, or a class if the clone is expanded.

TRBJ2-5 TRBV4-3 NA few TGCGCCAGCAGCCAAGGAAACAGTTTACAAGAGACCCAGTACTTC CASSQGNSLQETQYF
TRBJ2-7 TRBV6-5 NA few TGTGCCAGCAGTCCCGGGGACCTCCTGGAGCAGTACTTC CASSPGDLLEQYF
TRBJ2-3 TRBV13 TRBD2 NA TGTGCCAGCAGCTTAGCGGGGGGGCCAGGAGATACGCAGTATTTT CASSLAGGPGDTQYF
TRBJ1-2 TRBV15 NA once TGTGCCACCTATCAGGGTATAGGCTATGGCTACACCTTC CATYQGIGYGYTF
TRBJ1-2 TRBV5-7 TRBD1 once TGTGCCAGCAGCTTTGGGACAGGGGCCTATGGCTACACCTTC CASSFGTGAYGYTF
TRBJ2-5 TRBV10-3 NA few TGTGCCATCAGTGAGTCGAGGGAGACCCAGTACTTC CAISESRETQYF
TRBJ2-1 TRBV12-5 TRBD2 few TGTGCTAGTGGTGGACTAGCGGGGGGCTTGCCGGCCTACAATGAGCAGTTCTTC CASGGLAGGLPAYNEQFF
TRBJ2-7 TRBV7-9 NA NA TGTGCCAGCAGCCCCGGAGGTACCGAGCAGTACTTC CASSPGGTEQYF
TRBJ2-3 TRBV7-9 TRBD1 NA TGTGCCAGCAGCTACAGGGGGCTGATCACAGATACGCAGTATTTT CASSYRGLITDTQYF
TRBJ1-2 TRBV6-1 NA NA TGTGCCAGCAGTGAAGGAAAAGGCTATGGCTACACCTTC CASSEGKGYGYTF
TRBJ2-7 TRBV27 TRBD1 NA TGTGCCAGCAGTTTACAGGGGGCAGCCTACGAGCAGTACTTC CASSLQGAAYEQYF
TRBJ1-2 TRBV6-5 NA few TGTGCCAGCACTAAAGAGGGGGTTTATGGCTACACCTTC CASTKEGVYGYTF
TRBJ2-3 TRBV27 NA few TGTGCCAGCAGTTTATACCCGAATGAGGCGCAGTATTTT CASSLYPNEAQYF
TRBJ2-1 TRBV4-1 TRBD2 NA TGCGCCAGCAGCCAAGGGTCCCAGCGGGGCAATGAGCAGTTCTTC CASSQGSQRGNEQFF
TRBJ2-1 TRBV13 NA few TGTGCCAGCAGCTTTTCCCGGGGGGAGCAGTTCTTC CASSFSRGEQFF
TRBJ2-3 TRBV2 NA NA TGTGCCAGCAGTGACCTCGACAGCACTAGCACAGATACGCAGTATTTT CASSDLDSTSTDTQYF
TRBJ2-3 TRBV2 NA NA TGTGCCAGCAGTGAGGGGACAACCGGGCTGGATACGCAGTATTTT CASSEGTTGLDTQYF
TRBJ2-7 TRBV29-1 NA NA TGCAGCGTTGAACTGGACTACGAGCAGTACTTC CSVELDYEQYF
TRBJ2-3 TRBV29-1 NA NA TGCAGCGTTGAACGGTCGACTAGCACAGATACGCAGTATTTT CSVERSTSTDTQYF
TRBJ2-2 TRBV6-5 TRBD1 NA TGTGCCAGCAAGGGACAGGGGGACACCGGGGAGCTGTTTTTT CASKGQGDTGELFF
TRBJ2-2 TRBV9 NA NA TGTGCCAGCAGCGGGTGGGGCAACACCGGGGAGCTGTTTTTT CASSGWGNTGELFF
TRBJ2-1 TRBV30 NA few TGTGCCTGGAGTCAGGGGGGGTATGAGCAGTTCTTC CAWSQGGYEQFF
TRBJ2-1 TRBV19 NA NA TGTGCCAGTAGTCGACACGCAAACAATGAGCAGTTCTTC CASSRHANNEQFF
TRBJ1-2 TRBV5-6 NA NA TGTGCCAGCAGCTTTGACTCGGTGGACGTCTATGGCTACACCTTC CASSFDSVDVYGYTF
TRBJ1-1 TRBV5-4 NA few TGTGCCAGCAGCCCGGATCGGGTTAACACTGAAGCTTTCTTT CASSPDRVNTEAFF
TRBJ1-1 TRBV5-6 NA few TGTGCCAGCAGCTTGGAAGCAGCGAACACTGAAGCTTTCTTT CASSLEAANTEAFF
TRBJ1-5 TRBV27 NA few TGTGCCTCCCAACGGGGGGTTGGTCAGCCCCAGCATTTT CASQRGVGQPQHF
TRBJ1-1 TRBV29-1 NA NA TGCAGCGTTGGAGGCGGTAATGAAGCTTTCTTT CSVGGGNEAFF